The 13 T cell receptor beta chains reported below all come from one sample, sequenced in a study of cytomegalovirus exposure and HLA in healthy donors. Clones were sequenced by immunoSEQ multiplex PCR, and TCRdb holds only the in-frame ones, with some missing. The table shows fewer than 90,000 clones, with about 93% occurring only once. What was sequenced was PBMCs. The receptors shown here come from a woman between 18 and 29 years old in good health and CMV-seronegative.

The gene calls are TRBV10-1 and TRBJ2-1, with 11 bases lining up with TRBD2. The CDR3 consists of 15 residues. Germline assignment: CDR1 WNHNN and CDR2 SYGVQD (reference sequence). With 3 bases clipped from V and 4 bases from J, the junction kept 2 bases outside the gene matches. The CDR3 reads CASSDGTSGYNEQFF. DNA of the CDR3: TGCGCCAGCAGTGACGGGACTAGCGGTTACAATGAGCAGTTCTTC.

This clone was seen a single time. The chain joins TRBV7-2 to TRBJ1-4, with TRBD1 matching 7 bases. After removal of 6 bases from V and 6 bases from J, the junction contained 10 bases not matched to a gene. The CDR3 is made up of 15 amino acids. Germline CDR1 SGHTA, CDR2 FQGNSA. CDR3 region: CASSSGGQRDEKLFF. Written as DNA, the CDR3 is TGTGCCAGCAGTTCAGGGGGACAGCGCGATGAAAAACTGTTTTTT.

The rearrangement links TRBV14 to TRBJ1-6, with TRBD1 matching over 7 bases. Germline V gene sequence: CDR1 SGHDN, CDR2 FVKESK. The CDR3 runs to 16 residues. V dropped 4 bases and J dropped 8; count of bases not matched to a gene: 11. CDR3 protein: CASSRGTAPIDSPLHF. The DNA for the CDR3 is TGTGCCAGCAGCCGGGGGACAGCCCCCATTGATTCACCCCTCCACTTT.

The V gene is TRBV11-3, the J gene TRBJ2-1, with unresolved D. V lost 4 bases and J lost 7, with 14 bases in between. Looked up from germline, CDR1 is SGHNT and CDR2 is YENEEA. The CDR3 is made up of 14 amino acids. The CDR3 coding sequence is TGTGCCAGCAGCTCCGGGTTTTTATCGAATGAGCAGTTCTTC. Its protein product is CASSSGFLSNEQFF.

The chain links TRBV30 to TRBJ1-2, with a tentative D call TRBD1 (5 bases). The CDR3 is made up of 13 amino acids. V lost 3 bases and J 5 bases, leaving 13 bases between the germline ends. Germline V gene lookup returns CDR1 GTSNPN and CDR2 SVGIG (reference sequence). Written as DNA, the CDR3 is TGTGCCTGGAGCTACCAGGGAAGGTATGGCTACACCTTC. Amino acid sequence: CAWSYQGRYGYTF.

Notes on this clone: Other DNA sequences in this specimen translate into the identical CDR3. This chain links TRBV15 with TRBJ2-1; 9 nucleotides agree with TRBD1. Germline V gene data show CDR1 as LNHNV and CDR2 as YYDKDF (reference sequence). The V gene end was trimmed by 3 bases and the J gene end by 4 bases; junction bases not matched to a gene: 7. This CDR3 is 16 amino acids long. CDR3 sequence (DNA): TGTGCCACCAGCAGGGCGCCGGGACAGGGATACAATGAGCAGTTCTTC. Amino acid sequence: CATSRAPGQGYNEQFF.

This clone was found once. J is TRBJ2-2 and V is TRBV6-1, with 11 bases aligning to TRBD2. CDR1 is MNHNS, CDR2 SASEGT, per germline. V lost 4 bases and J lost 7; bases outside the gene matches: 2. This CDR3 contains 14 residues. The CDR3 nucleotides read TGTGCCAGCAGTGCTAGCGGGGGGTACGGGGAGCTGTTTTTT. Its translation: CASSASGGYGELFF.

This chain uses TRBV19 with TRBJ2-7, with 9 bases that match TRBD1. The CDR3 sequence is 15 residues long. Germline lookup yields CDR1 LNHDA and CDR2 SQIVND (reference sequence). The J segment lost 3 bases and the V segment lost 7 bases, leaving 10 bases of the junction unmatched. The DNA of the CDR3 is TGTGCCAGTACCGAAGCGGGGACAGGGATCTACGAGCAGTACTTC. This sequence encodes CASTEAGTGIYEQYF. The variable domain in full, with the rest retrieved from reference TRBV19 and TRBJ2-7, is DGGITQSPKYLFRKEGQNVTLSCEQNLNHDAMYWYRQDPGQGLRLIYYSQIVNDFQKGDIAEGYSVSREKKESFPLTVTSAQKNPTAFYLCASTEAGTGIYEQYFGPGTRLTVT.

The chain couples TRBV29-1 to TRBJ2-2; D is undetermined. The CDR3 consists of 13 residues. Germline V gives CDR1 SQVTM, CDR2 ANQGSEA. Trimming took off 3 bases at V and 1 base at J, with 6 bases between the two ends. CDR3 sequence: CSVEAVNTGELFF. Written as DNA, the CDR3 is TGCAGCGTTGAGGCTGTGAACACCGGGGAGCTGTTTTTT.

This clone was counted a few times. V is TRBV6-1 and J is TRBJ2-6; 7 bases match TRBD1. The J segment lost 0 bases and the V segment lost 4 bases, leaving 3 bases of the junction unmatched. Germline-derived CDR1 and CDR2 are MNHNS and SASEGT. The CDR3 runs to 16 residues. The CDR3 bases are TGTGCCAGCAGTGGACAGGGTTTCTCTGGGGCCAACGTCCTGACTTTC. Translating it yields CASSGQGFSGANVLTF.

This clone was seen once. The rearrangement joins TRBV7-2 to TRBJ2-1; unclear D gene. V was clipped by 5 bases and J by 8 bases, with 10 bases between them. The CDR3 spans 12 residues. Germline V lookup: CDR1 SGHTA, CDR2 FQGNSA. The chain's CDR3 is CASSPRFDEQFF. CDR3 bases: TGTGCCAGCAGCCCTCGGTTCGATGAGCAGTTCTTC.

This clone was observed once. CDR3 in DNA: TGTGCCAGCAGCCTCGAAGCGGGCGGCTCCTACGAGCAGTACTTC. Protein product: CASSLEAGGSYEQYF. The J gene is TRBJ2-7, the V gene TRBV11-1; TRBD2 is a possible D gene (6 bases). CDR3 length equals 15 residues. Germline V gives CDR1 SGHAT, CDR2 FQDESV (reference sequence). The V end lost 5 bases, the J end lost 0 bases, and 14 bases lay between the germline ends.

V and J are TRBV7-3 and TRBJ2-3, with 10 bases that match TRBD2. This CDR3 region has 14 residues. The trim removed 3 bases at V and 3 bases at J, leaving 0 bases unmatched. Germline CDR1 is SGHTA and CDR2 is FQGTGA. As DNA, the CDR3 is TGTGCCAGCAGCTTTAGCGGGGGGACAGATACGCAGTATTTT. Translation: CASSFSGGTDTQYF.